This T cell receptor (beta chain) was retrieved from a study of blood T cells in healthy people across ages. Donors each provided about 9.5 milliliters of peripheral blood. This clonotype was seen at least ten times. CDR3 length: 15 residues. V lost 4 bases, J lost 2 bases, and 2 bases stayed unmatched. Germline V CDR1 and CDR2: SGHRS, YFSETQ. It was with a sample-barcoded 5' primer and a J-beta primer mix that a second PCR of about 6 to 12 cycles was run. One entry per CDR3 protein results from TCRdb running MiXCR on the 5' RACE reads. The sample lists hundreds of thousands of distinct CDR3 sequences; around 48% were seen once.

This TCR came from a woman between 55 and 75 years old in good health. The genes are TRBV5-1 and TRBJ2-6; 8 bases agree with TRBD1. The specimen was blood. The CDR3 protein is CASSVQGAGANVLTF. The DNA for the CDR3 is TGCGCCAGCAGCGTACAGGGGGCTGGGGCCAACGTCCTGACTTTC.